Sequencing of this T cell receptor beta chain was carried out in a study of technical replicates of blood from four donors. The CDR3 spans 18 residues. Germline CDR1 is LNHDA and CDR2 is SQIVND (reference sequence). The V end was cut by 6 bases, the J end by 2 bases, with 23 bases between. TCRdb's table, derived via immunoSEQ multiplex PCR, lists solely in-frame clones and lacks some. The table records 45,000 to 60,000 clones, approximately 94% of them present only once. The chain is built from TRBV19 and TRBJ1-5; tentative D call: TRBD1 (6 bases). The specimen was PBMCs. This TCR was recovered from a human donor in good health. Some clones in this sample may be carry-over from other donors' samples. The CDR3 protein is CASSSGRGARYGNQPQHF. The CDR3 DNA follows: TGTGCCAGTAGCTCGGGACGGGGGGCACGGTATGGCAATCAGCCCCAGCATTTT.